This TCR beta chain was sequenced for a study of blood T cell repertoires in COVID-19. Study overall: Samples representing acute and convalescent COVID-19 were sourced from the United States, Italy and Spain. T cells, B-cell-depleted T cells, or PBMCs provided the cDNA or gDNA that served as material.

The sample holds a few counts of this clone. Study processing details: From reference gene primer amplification, estimates of nucleated cell counts were derived. Sequenced by immunoSEQ multiplex PCR; TCRdb stores in-frame clones only, minus some. V, J and clone size reflect that table, while D and trimming were determined from the DNA. The sample contains under 150,000 clones, 79% of which appear only once. Trimming took 6 bases from V and 13 from J; bases not matched to a gene: 11. Germline lookup yields CDR1 MNHEY and CDR2 SVGAGI. This CDR3 contains 12 residues. The sequence was collected from a man aged 60-69 years with acute or convalescent COVID-19. The rearrangement links TRBV6-5 to TRBJ1-2; 7 nucleotides match TRBD1. Material for sequencing was peripheral blood. The CDR3: CASRTGTRVGTF. CDR3 DNA: TGTGCCAGCAGGACAGGGACGAGGGTGGGCACCTTC.